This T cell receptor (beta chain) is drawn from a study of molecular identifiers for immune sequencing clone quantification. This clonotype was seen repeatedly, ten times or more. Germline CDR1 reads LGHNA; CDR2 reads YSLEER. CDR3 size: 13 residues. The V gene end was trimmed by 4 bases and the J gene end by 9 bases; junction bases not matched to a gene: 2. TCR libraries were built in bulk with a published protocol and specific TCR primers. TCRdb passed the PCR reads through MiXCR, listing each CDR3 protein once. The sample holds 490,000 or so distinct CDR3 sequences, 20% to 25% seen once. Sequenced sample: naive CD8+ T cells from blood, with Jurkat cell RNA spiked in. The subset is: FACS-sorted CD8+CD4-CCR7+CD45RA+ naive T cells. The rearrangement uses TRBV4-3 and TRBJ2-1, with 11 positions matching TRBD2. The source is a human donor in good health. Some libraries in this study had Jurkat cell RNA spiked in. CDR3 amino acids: CASSLGLAAEQFF. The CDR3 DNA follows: TGCGCCAGCAGCCTGGGACTAGCGGCTGAGCAGTTCTTC.